This TCR beta chain was obtained from a study of blood T cell repertoires in COVID-19. The study drew participants aged about 18 to 89 years from about two dozen US areas. Data came from immunoSEQ multiplex PCR; TCRdb stores just in-frame clones and leaves some out. The repertoire holds about 320,000 clones, with 90% to 95% as singletons. The TCR was taken from a woman aged 25 to 39 who had been exposed to COVID-19. The specimen sequenced was PBMCs or T cells enriched from blood (not recorded which).

The CDR3, as DNA: TGCGCCAGCAGCTTGGAAGGGGGAAGTTGGGATGAGCAGTTCTTC. Translating gives CASSLEGGSWDEQFF. The V gene is TRBV5-1, the J gene TRBJ2-1; the D gene is possibly TRBD1 (6 bases). The germline V gene encodes CDR1 SGHRS and CDR2 YFSETQ. The V end lost 0 bases, the J end lost 8 bases, and 15 bases lay between the germline ends. The CDR3 has 15 amino acids.